The entry below describes one TCR beta chain. Its target is not known. This record comes from a study of T cell responses to AZD1222 COVID-19 vaccine. Broader study findings: Within unmutated variant regions lay the reported targets of nearly half of spike-specific TCRs. The sample set comprised mostly white British donors with more females, and clonal diversity was possibly underestimated. Sampled repertoires all dated from after the peak T cell response.

Sequenced by immunoSEQ multiplex PCR; TCRdb stores in-frame clones only, minus some. The top ten clones hold roughly 12% of a sample with 130,000 to 150,000 clones, approximately 93% of them seen once. The CDR3 length is 18 residues. With 5 bases clipped from V and 4 bases from J, the junction kept 15 bases outside the gene matches. Looked up from germline, CDR1 is SGHAT and CDR2 is FQNNGV. This chain links TRBV11-2 with TRBJ2-4, with 9 bases that match TRBD1. The sample in question was peripheral blood, obtained after recovery from COVID-19. This sequence originates from an adult who had recovered from COVID-19. CDR3 nucleotide sequence: TGTGCCAGCAGCCGAGGACAGGGGAACTCTCGGGTAAAAAACATTCAGTACTTC. Protein sequence: CASSRGQGNSRVKNIQYF.